The 18 T cell receptor beta chains presented below share a single source sample, sequenced in a study of T cell changes during pregnancy in multiple sclerosis. Sequencing used immunoSEQ multiplex PCR; TCRdb keeps in-frame clones, though not all of them. Altogether fewer than 70,000 clones are present, about nine tenths being singletons, with the ten largest covering roughly 1.5%. This specimen consisted of peripheral blood, obtained in the third trimester of pregnancy. These receptors originate from a female donor with multiple sclerosis, enrolled in a pregnancy study.

This sequence joins TRBV5-6 and TRBJ1-2, with D unclear. The germline V gene has CDR1 SGHDT and CDR2 YYEEEE. The CDR3 length is 15 residues. Trimming took off 0 bases at V and 5 bases at J, with 14 bases between the two ends. Written as DNA, the CDR3 is TGTGCCAGCAGCTTGGTACTGGGCAGCCTTTATGGCTACACCTTC. Amino acid sequence: CASSLVLGSLYGYTF.

A note on this clone: Other DNA sequences in the sample encode the same CDR3. V gene TRBV11-2 combines with J gene TRBJ2-7, with TRBD1 identical over 10 bases. The CDR3 consists of 15 residues. V dropped 5 bases and J dropped 3; count of bases not matched to a gene: 7. Per the germline V gene, CDR1 is SGHAT and CDR2 is FQNNGV. CDR3 coding DNA: TGTGCCAGCAGCCCAGGGACAGGGGAAGGCTACGAGCAGTACTTC. Translating it yields CASSPGTGEGYEQYF.

V gene TRBV19 combines with J gene TRBJ1-1; 8 nucleotides match TRBD1. The CDR3 loop spans 12 amino acids. Germline CDR1 and CDR2: LNHDA and SQIVND (reference sequence). Trimming cost V 6 bases and J 3 bases; bases outside gene matches: 0. Here the CDR3 reads CASRTGDTEAFF. The CDR3 region has the DNA TGTGCCAGTAGGACAGGGGACACTGAAGCTTTCTTT.

The genes are TRBV5-1 and TRBJ2-6, with no clear D. The CDR3 spans 18 residues. The germline V and J ends were trimmed by 0 bases and 1 base, with 14 bases remaining between them. Germline CDR1 is SGHRS and CDR2 is YFSETQ. The CDR3 nucleotides are TGCGCCAGCAGCTTGGTTGCTATATATCAATCTGGGGCCAACGTCCTGACTTTC. It translates to CASSLVAIYQSGANVLTF.

This rearrangement joins TRBV18 to TRBJ2-5, with TRBD1 matching 7 bases. Unmatched junction bases numbered 5, after V lost 1 base and J lost 3 bases. Per the germline V gene, CDR1 is KGHSH and CDR2 is LQKENI. CDR3 size: 15 residues. As DNA, the CDR3 is TGTGCCAGCTCACCACTCCCACAGGGGAAAGAGACCCAGTACTTC. Translating gives CASSPLPQGKETQYF.

The CDR3 nucleotides are TGCGCCAGCAGTGACCAGGGGGAAAAACTGTTTTTT. Translating gives CASSDQGEKLFF. V and J are TRBV10-1 and TRBJ1-4; weak D call: TRBD1 (6 bases). The CDR3 contains 12 residues. CDR1 and CDR2 from the germline V gene are WNHNN and SYGVQD (reference sequence). Deletions cut 3 bases from V and 8 bases from J, with 7 bases between.

This clone was observed a single time. The rearrangement uses TRBV10-1 and TRBJ2-3; 10 nucleotides align to TRBD2. Germline V CDR1 and CDR2: WNHNN, SYGVQD (reference sequence). The trim removed 2 bases at V and 1 base at J, leaving 0 bases unmatched. The CDR3 is made up of 15 amino acids. The CDR3 DNA sequence: TGCGCCAGCAGTGAGGGGACTAGCGGCACAGATACGCAGTATTTT. Residues: CASSEGTSGTDTQYF.

This clone was counted a few times. The genes are TRBV7-2 and TRBJ1-4, with TRBD1 as a possible D gene (6 bases). The CDR3 is 15 residues long. Germline CDR1 is SGHTA and CDR2 is FQGNSA. Trimming shortened V by 5 bases and J by 8 bases, and 18 bases separated the two germline ends. The CDR3 here is CASSAQGSLGEKLFF. In DNA, the CDR3 is TGTGCCAGCAGCGCACAGGGCTCCCTGGGGGAAAAACTGTTTTTT.

This chain joins TRBV6-1 and TRBJ1-5; weak D call: TRBD1 (5 bases). The length of the CDR3 is 12 residues. CDR1 is MNHNS, CDR2 SASEGT, per germline. The V gene lost 1 base and the J gene lost 11 bases, with 9 bases spanning the gap. In DNA form, the CDR3 reads TGTGCCAGCAGTGAAGGGCCAGGGTCCCAGCATTTT. Translating it yields CASSEGPGSQHF.

The chain employs TRBV15 and TRBJ1-1; D is uncertain. The CDR3 length is 14 residues. Germline loops: CDR1 LNHNV, CDR2 YYDKDF (reference sequence). Deletions cut 0 bases from V and 6 bases from J, with 11 bases between. CDR3 residues: CATSRDLVGPEAFF. The CDR3 nucleotides are TGTGCCACCAGCAGAGATCTCGTGGGCCCTGAAGCTTTCTTT.

This chain joins TRBV4-2 and TRBJ1-2, with D uncertain. The germline V and J ends were trimmed by 4 bases and 4 bases, with 10 bases remaining between them. The CDR3 consists of 13 residues. Germline CDR1 LGHNA, CDR2 YNFKEQ. CDR3 sequence: CASSPNRGYGYTF. CDR3 coding DNA: TGTGCCAGCAGCCCGAACCGGGGCTATGGCTACACCTTC.

The chain combines TRBV2 with TRBJ1-1; 8 bases fit TRBD1. The CDR3 loop spans 13 amino acids. Trimming took 3 bases from V and 11 from J; bases not matched to a gene: 8. Germline V lookup: CDR1 SNHLY, CDR2 FYNNEI. The CDR3 region has the DNA TGTGCCAGCAGTGACCAGGACAGGGCTAGGGCTTTCTTT. It codes for CASSDQDRARAFF.

The chain links TRBV7-2 to TRBJ2-3, with D possibly matching TRBD2 (7 bases). Trimming left V 3 bases short and J 3 bases short, with 16 bases between. The CDR3 length is 16 residues. Germline values: CDR1 SGHTA, CDR2 FQGNSA. CDR3 DNA: TGTGCCAGCAGCTTGAGAGGGGGGGCCGTAACAGATACGCAGTATTTT. Encoded protein: CASSLRGGAVTDTQYF.

V and J are TRBV11-2 and TRBJ1-6, with TRBD1 as a possible D gene (6 bases). V lost 5 bases, J lost 10 bases, and 12 bases lay in between. Germline V gene data show CDR1 as SGHAT and CDR2 as FQNNGV. CDR3 length: 13 residues. The CDR3 DNA reads as TGTGCCAGCAGCACCACAGGGATCTCACCCCTCCACTTT. Protein: CASSTTGISPLHF.

J is TRBJ2-7 and V is TRBV7-9, with D possibly matching TRBD2 (5 bases). From germline, CDR1 is SEHNR and CDR2 FQNEAQ (reference sequence). Trimming cost V 5 bases and J 4 bases, with 15 bases left between them. The CDR3 extends over 14 amino acids. The CDR3 sequence: CASSTFGLMYEQYF. CDR3 sequence (DNA): TGTGCCAGCAGCACCTTCGGACTGATGTACGAGCAGTACTTC.

The chain links TRBV5-1 to TRBJ2-2, with 7 positions matching TRBD1. Germline V gives CDR1 SGHRS, CDR2 YFSETQ. The CDR3 runs 14 residues. V gave up 0 bases and J gave up 7 bases; unmatched junction bases: 3. The CDR3 coding sequence is TGCGCCAGCAGCTTGGGACAGGGTGACGGGGAGCTGTTTTTT. Its protein product is CASSLGQGDGELFF.

The chain joins TRBV28 to TRBJ1-5, with 7 positions matching TRBD1. CDR1 and CDR2 from the germline V gene are MDHEN and SYDVKM. With V trimmed by 7 bases and J by 0 bases, 9 bases remained unmatched. This CDR3 contains 16 residues. The CDR3 is CASKGDSPYSNQPQHF. DNA of the CDR3: TGTGCCAGCAAGGGGGACAGCCCGTATAGCAATCAGCCCCAGCATTTT.

The gene calls are TRBV29-1 and TRBJ1-2, with TRBD1 matching 9 bases. Germline V CDR1 and CDR2: SQVTM, ANQGSEA. CDR3 size: 16 residues. Trimming removed 4 bases from V and 4 bases from J; junction bases left unmatched: 13. DNA for the CDR3: TGCAGCGTTGTAGTAACAGGGGGCGACGGGGGCTATGGCTACACCTTC. Its protein product is CSVVVTGGDGGYGYTF.